This TCR beta chain was observed in a study of T cell repertoires in cytomegalovirus infection. Points from the study as a whole: Accumulated public TCR beta family frequency recognized individuals carrying CMV together with the relevant HLA.

Note on this clonotype: What it binds is not known.

The germline V gene encodes CDR1 SEHNR and CDR2 FQNEAQ (reference sequence). CDR3 length: 18 amino acids. V shed 4 bases and J 3 bases; nucleotides not matched to a gene: 16. TCRdb re-analysed the reads in MiXCR, keeping a single row per CDR3 protein. Among roughly 280,000 distinct CDR3 sequences listed, roughly 15% were seen once. The receptor was derived from a human donor in good health (CMV status not recorded). Some clones in this sample may be carry-over from other donors' samples. Sequenced input: PBMCs. This sequence joins TRBV7-9 and TRBJ2-5; the match to TRBD2 covers 8 bases. The CDR3 region is CASSSPWVSGKTKETQYF. The CDR3 nucleotides are TGTGCCAGCAGCTCACCTTGGGTTAGCGGGAAGACAAAAGAGACCCAGTACTTC.